This TCR beta chain was sequenced during a study of cytomegalovirus exposure and HLA in healthy donors. Findings of the study overall: With later analysis, a missense DCLRE1C variant became linked to TCR beta V- and J-gene trimming. In a later analysis, compared with equally common non-associated chains, HLA-associated beta chains were more expanded. Most TCR beta V segments were productive about 87% or about 30% of the time in an earlier analysis. It was reportedly the case that the classifier diagnosed cytomegalovirus status with high specificity and sensitivity.

Comments on this clone: Its antigen is as yet unknown.

The study ran its PCR with 60 Vbeta and 13 Jbeta primers. Repertoires were generated with immunoSEQ multiplex PCR, while TCRdb's copy carries only in-frame clones and drops some. The sample yields approximately 100,000 clones, around 80% seen once. V lost 5 bases, J lost 6 bases, and 16 bases lay in between. CDR3 length: 15 residues. The V gene's germline CDR1 is MDHEN and CDR2 SYDVKM. Material: PBMCs. The genes are TRBV28 and TRBJ2-2, with unresolved D. This receptor was identified in a man aged 55-75 years in good health and CMV-seronegative. The CDR3 loop reads CASSPHDNRPGELFF. The CDR3 nucleotides are TGTGCCAGCAGTCCCCATGACAATCGACCCGGGGAGCTGTTTTTT.